A single sample is the source of the 3 T cell receptor beta chains below, sequenced in a study of T-cell reconstitution after alpha-beta-depleted transplantation in children. The TCRbeta library was prepared with unique molecular identifiers. TCRdb ran MiXCR on the PCR reads and lists one entry per CDR3 protein. Found here are about 610,000 distinct CDR3 sequences, approximately 10% of them singletons; the top ten hold less than 5%. Sequencing used PBMCs from the stem cell graft donor, obtained from the stem cell graft. The receptors here all came from a human donor who donated a stem cell graft to a child with acute myeloid leukemia.

This clonotype turned up a few times. The chain has TRBV29-1 and TRBJ2-3; the D is unclear. This CDR3 spans 11 amino acids. Germline values: CDR1 SQVTM, CDR2 ANQGSEA. Trimming took off 6 bases at V and 6 bases at J, with 10 bases between the two ends. The DNA for the CDR3 is TGCAGCGTCGTTCTTCGTGATACGCAGTATTTT. Translation: CSVVLRDTQYF.

The chain employs TRBV29-1 and TRBJ2-5; a weak D match, TRBD2 (5 bases). Germline V CDR1 and CDR2: SQVTM, ANQGSEA. CDR3 size: 13 residues. Trimming cost V 4 bases and J 4 bases, with 13 bases left between them. The chain's CDR3 is CSVAGRLRETQYF. As DNA, the CDR3 is TGCAGCGTTGCGGGCAGACTAAGAGAGACCCAGTACTTC.

This chain links TRBV10-3 with TRBJ2-2; 10 nucleotides agree with TRBD1. V lost 4 bases to trimming and J lost 4 bases; unmatched junction nucleotides: 3. Per germline, CDR1 ENHRY and CDR2 SYGVKD. This CDR3 has 15 amino acids. The CDR3 loop is CAISGQGAPTGELFF. CDR3 sequence (DNA): TGTGCCATCAGTGGACAGGGGGCGCCCACCGGGGAGCTGTTTTTT.